Shown below are 32 T cell receptor beta chains from a single sample sequenced in a study of blood T cell repertoires in COVID-19. Measured with immunoSEQ multiplex PCR; TCRdb has only the in-frame clones, and not every one. Of about 200,000 clones detected, roughly 86% appear once; the ten largest clones hold around 1.5%. The material sequenced was peripheral blood. Receptors originate from a man younger than 35 with active or convalescent COVID-19.

The V call is TRBV4-2, the J call TRBJ2-6, with D tentatively TRBD1 (6 bases). V gave up 5 bases and J gave up 1 base, with 9 bases separating them. Per the germline V gene, CDR1 is LGHNA and CDR2 is YNFKEQ. CDR3 size: 15 residues. CDR3 nucleotides: TGTGCCAGCAGCTCAACAGGGTCTGGGGCCAACGTCCTGACTTTC. The encoded protein is CASSSTGSGANVLTF.

This clone was counted a single time. V is TRBV5-1 and J is TRBJ2-7; tentatively, D is TRBD2 (5 bases). This CDR3 spans 14 amino acids. Germline CDR1 and CDR2: SGHRS and YFSETQ. Trimming pared 7 bases from V and 5 bases from J, leaving 19 bases between. CDR3 nucleotides: TGCGCCAGCTCCGACCCACTAGTTACCCACGAGCAGTACTTC. Translation gives CASSDPLVTHEQYF.

This sequence joins TRBV11-2 and TRBJ2-7, with D possibly being TRBD1 (6 bases). The germline gives CDR1 SGHAT, CDR2 FQNNGV. The CDR3 loop spans 14 amino acids. Deletions cut 4 bases from V and 4 bases from J, with 14 bases between. CDR3: CASSSQGGTYEQYF. In DNA, the CDR3 is TGTGCCAGCAGCTCCCAAGGGGGAACATACGAGCAGTACTTC.

The rearrangement joins TRBV11-2 to TRBJ2-1; D may be TRBD2 (5 bases). The CDR3 is 11 amino acids. Trimming took 4 bases from V and 10 from J, leaving 8 bases between them. Germline CDR1 SGHAT, CDR2 FQNNGV. The CDR3, as DNA: TGTGCCAGCAGCTATGGGGAGGAGCAGTTCTTC. This encodes CASSYGEEQFF.

The V and J genes are TRBV7-8 and TRBJ1-1; D is unclear. The germline V gene encodes CDR1 SGHVS and CDR2 FQNEAQ. The CDR3 runs to 14 residues. The ends were cut back, 1 base at V and 1 base at J, with 7 bases in the middle. The CDR3 loop reads CASSLVSSNTEAFF. Written as DNA, the CDR3 is TGTGCCAGCAGCTTAGTGTCTTCGAACACTGAAGCTTTCTTT.

The rearrangement links TRBV7-9 to TRBJ1-2; D perhaps matches TRBD1 (5 bases). The CDR3 loop spans 14 amino acids. Trimming took 1 base from V and 5 from J, leaving 11 bases between them. In germline, CDR1 is SEHNR, CDR2 FQNEAQ (reference sequence). The CDR3 DNA reads TGTGCCAGCAGCTTAGTCGCGTCAGGGTATGGCTACACCTTC. Translation gives CASSLVASGYGYTF. The full variable domain, completed using reference TRBV7-9 and TRBJ1-2, is DTGVSQNPRHKITKRGQNVTFRCDPISEHNRLYWYRQTLGQGPEFLTYFQNEAQLEKSRLLSDRFSAERPKGSFSTLEIQRTEQGDSAMYLCASSLVASGYGYTFGSGTRLTVV.

The chain employs TRBV2 and TRBJ1-1; D call uncertain. The germline V gene encodes CDR1 SNHLY and CDR2 FYNNEI. The germline V and J ends were trimmed by 6 bases and 1 base, with 12 bases remaining between them. CDR3 size: 14 residues. The CDR3, as DNA: TGTGCCAGCAGATTCGAGGGAGGGAACACTGAAGCTTTCTTT. Translation gives CASRFEGGNTEAFF. The whole variable domain, remainder taken from reference TRBV2 and TRBJ1-1, is EPEVTQTPSHQVTQMGQEVILRCVPISNHLYFYWYRQILGQKVEFLVSFYNNEISEKSEIFDDQFSVERPDGSNFTLKIRSTKLEDSAMYFCASRFEGGNTEAFFGQGTRLTVV.

V usage is TRBV7-9 and J usage is TRBJ2-3; TRBD2 matches at 11 bases. CDR3 length: 15 amino acids. The junction had 11 bases not matched to a gene; V was cut back by 4 bases and J by 11 bases. Germline values: CDR1 SEHNR, CDR2 FQNEAQ (reference sequence). The CDR3 sequence is CASSYPSGGRGMQYF. CDR3 sequence (DNA): TGTGCCAGCAGCTACCCTAGCGGGGGGCGCGGGATGCAGTATTTT.

The rearrangement uses TRBV29-1 and TRBJ2-3; 7 bases are shared with TRBD1. This CDR3 spans 13 amino acids. J was trimmed by 2 bases and V by 6 bases; bases with no gene match: 5. Looked up from germline, CDR1 is SQVTM and CDR2 is ANQGSEA. The CDR3 sequence: CSVETGSTDTQYF. In DNA form, the CDR3 reads TGCAGCGTCGAGACAGGGTCCACAGATACGCAGTATTTT.

This clone has more than one count but fewer than ten. The rearrangement joins TRBV7-2 to TRBJ1-2, with TRBD1 identical over 7 bases. J lost 6 bases, V lost 5 bases, and 6 bases had no gene match. In germline, CDR1 is SGHTA, CDR2 FQGNSA. The CDR3 is 13 residues long. This CDR3 reads CASSHQGVDGYTF. The CDR3 DNA reads TGTGCCAGCAGCCATCAGGGGGTGGATGGCTACACCTTC.

CDR3 nucleotides: TGTGCCTGGAGTATATACGCAGGGTACTCTGGAAACACCATATATTTT. Its protein is CAWSIYAGYSGNTIYF. V gene TRBV30 combines with J gene TRBJ1-3, with D possibly TRBD1 on 5 matching bases. The ends were cut back, 2 bases at V and 0 bases at J, with 14 bases in the middle. The CDR3 has 16 residues. Germline V lookup: CDR1 GTSNPN, CDR2 SVGIG (reference sequence).

J is TRBJ2-7 and V is TRBV6-5; TRBD1 might be the D (6 bases). The CDR3 is 13 amino acids. The V gene lost 6 bases and the J gene lost 0 bases, with 9 bases spanning the gap. From germline, CDR1 is MNHEY and CDR2 SVGAGI. CDR3 sequence: CASSQGGSYEQYF. DNA of the CDR3: TGTGCCAGCAGCCAAGGGGGCTCCTACGAGCAGTACTTC.

This chain links TRBV6-1 with TRBJ2-1, with 7 bases matching TRBD2. Germline lookup yields CDR1 MNHNS and CDR2 SASEGT. The CDR3 spans 15 residues. V lost 2 bases to trimming and J lost 2 bases; unmatched junction nucleotides: 3. CDR3 DNA sequence: TGTGCCAGCAGTGAACCAGCGGGAACCTACAATGAGCAGTTCTTC. Translated, it gives CASSEPAGTYNEQFF.

This chain uses TRBV7-2 with TRBJ2-1; D is perhaps TRBD1 (6 bases). This CDR3 has 15 residues. Germline CDR1 is SGHTA and CDR2 is FQGNSA. V shed 2 bases and J shed 0 bases, with 8 bases lying between them. DNA of the CDR3: TGTGCCAGCAGCTTAAAGGACAGCTCCTACAATGAGCAGTTCTTC. Translation gives CASSLKDSSYNEQFF.

The V and J genes are TRBV7-8 and TRBJ1-5, with 8 bases lining up with TRBD1. The ends lost 5 bases at V and 7 bases at J; junction bases unmatched: 4. The germline V gene has CDR1 SGHVS and CDR2 FQNEAQ. The CDR3 has 13 amino acids. The CDR3 region has the DNA TGTGCCAGCAGCGCCGACAGGGGACAGCCCCAGCATTTT. Translated, it gives CASSADRGQPQHF.

Here the CDR3 DNA reads TGTGCCAGCAGCCAAGGCGGACTAGCGGGAGAGGGCCAAGAGACCCAGTACTTC. Protein product: CASSQGGLAGEGQETQYF. The chain combines TRBV3-1 (or the pseudogene TRBV3-2) with TRBJ2-5; 13 positions match TRBD2. After removal of 1 base from V and 1 base from J, the junction contained 6 bases not matched to a gene. Germline CDR1 LGHDT, CDR2 YNNKEL (reference sequence). The CDR3 is made up of 18 amino acids.

This sequence joins TRBV11-3 and TRBJ2-3; 8 nucleotides agree with TRBD2. This CDR3 has 14 residues. After removal of 4 bases from V and 5 bases from J, the junction contained 5 bases not matched to a gene. Germline CDR1 SGHNT, CDR2 YENEEA. The CDR3 nucleotides read TGTGCCAGCAGCTCCGGGGGGGCTGTAGATACGCAGTATTTT. Amino acids: CASSSGGAVDTQYF.

The rearrangement joins TRBV5-4 to TRBJ2-1; 9 bases line up with TRBD1. Trimming at V came to 4 bases and at J to 6 bases, leaving 8 bases not matched to a gene. Germline V gene data show CDR1 as SGHNT and CDR2 as YYREEE (reference sequence). CDR3 length: 15 amino acids. CDR3 coding DNA: TGTGCCAGCAGCCCGAGACAGGGGGGTCGCAATGAGCAGTTCTTC. This translates into CASSPRQGGRNEQFF.

This sequence joins TRBV5-1 and TRBJ1-1; 7 nucleotides match TRBD1. The V segment lost 4 bases and the J segment 4 bases; nucleotides outside the gene matches: 7. The germline V gene encodes CDR1 SGHRS and CDR2 YFSETQ. The CDR3 has 14 amino acids. This chain's CDR3 is CASSGTTGRTEAFF. CDR3 in DNA: TGCGCCAGCAGCGGAACGACAGGGCGCACTGAAGCTTTCTTT.

The gene calls are TRBV19 and TRBJ1-6, with TRBD1 matching over 8 bases. The CDR3 consists of 14 residues. The V and J ends lost 5 bases and 10 bases, in that order; junction bases with no gene match: 7. CDR1 LNHDA and CDR2 SQIVND come from the germline V gene (reference sequence). The DNA of the CDR3 is TGTGCCAGTAGTGTAGGGACAGGTATATCACCCCTCCACTTT. Its protein product is CASSVGTGISPLHF. Using reference TRBV19 and TRBJ1-6 for the parts outside the CDR3, the full variable domain is DGGITQSPKYLFRKEGQNVTLSCEQNLNHDAMYWYRQDPGQGLRLIYYSQIVNDFQKGDIAEGYSVSREKKESFPLTVTSAQKNPTAFYLCASSVGTGISPLHFGNGTRLTVT.

This rearrangement joins TRBV4-2 to TRBJ1-1, with D possibly TRBD1 on 5 matching bases. Germline CDR1 is LGHNA and CDR2 is YNFKEQ. This CDR3 is built from 13 residues. V was cut by 2 bases and J by 11 bases, with 15 bases left in between. The CDR3 protein is CASSQSQWAGAFF. As DNA, the CDR3 is TGTGCCAGCAGCCAATCACAATGGGCAGGGGCTTTCTTT.

This clone was detected a few times. This chain links TRBV24-1 with TRBJ2-5; 9 nucleotides agree with TRBD2. This CDR3 region has 16 residues. Germline V gene sequence: CDR1 KGHDR, CDR2 SFDVKD. V shed 4 bases, J shed 2 bases, and the junction held 7 bases outside the gene matches. The DNA for the CDR3 is TGTGCCACCAGTGAACGGGGCGGGGGGGTACAAGAGACCCAGTACTTC. It translates to CATSERGGGVQETQYF.

A few counts support this clone. The chain carries TRBV9 and TRBJ1-5; TRBD1 matches at 8 bases. Losses at the gene ends were 0 bases for V and 6 bases for J; bases not matched to a gene: 5. This CDR3 region has 15 residues. CDR1 is SGDLS and CDR2 is YYNGEE in the germline V gene. The CDR3 protein is CASSVDWTGSQPQHF. The CDR3 DNA reads TGTGCCAGCAGCGTAGATTGGACAGGGAGTCAGCCCCAGCATTTT.

The V call is TRBV30, the J call TRBJ2-3, with TRBD2 matching over 9 bases. Germline CDR1 reads GTSNPN; CDR2 reads SVGIG (reference sequence). The CDR3 has 15 amino acids. With 2 bases clipped from V and 2 bases from J, the junction kept 5 bases outside the gene matches. CDR3 in amino acids: CAWSRLAENTDTQYF. The CDR3 DNA reads TGTGCCTGGAGTCGACTAGCGGAAAACACAGATACGCAGTATTTT.

This clone has just one count. The rearrangement links TRBV3-1 (or the pseudogene TRBV3-2) to TRBJ2-7; D is perhaps TRBD1 (6 bases). Trimming left V 1 base short and J 4 bases short, with 14 bases between. Germline CDR1 reads LGHDT; CDR2 reads YNNKEL (reference sequence). The CDR3 spans 15 residues. CDR3 DNA: TGTGCCAGCAGCCAAGGAGCCGGGACACTGTACGAGCAGTACTTC. Its translation is CASSQGAGTLYEQYF.

The J gene is TRBJ1-3, the V gene TRBV19; D unresolved. The CDR3 is made up of 11 amino acids. CDR1 LNHDA and CDR2 SQIVND come from the germline V gene (reference sequence). The V gene lost 7 bases and the J gene lost 7 bases, with 8 bases spanning the gap. DNA of the CDR3: TGTGCCAGTACCGGGAGGAACACCATATATTTT. Translated: CASTGRNTIYF.

The chain couples TRBV6-2 or TRBV6-3 to TRBJ2-2; D is undetermined. Germline V gene lookup returns CDR1 MNHEY and CDR2 SVGEGT. The CDR3 is 14 amino acids. The germline V and J ends were trimmed by 5 bases and 4 bases, with 11 bases remaining between them. The CDR3 DNA reads as TGTGCCAGCAGTCCGTACTCGGGCACCGGGGAGCTGTTTTTT. Residues: CASSPYSGTGELFF.

The chain joins TRBV30 to TRBJ1-2; tentative D call: TRBD1 (6 bases). The CDR3 has 13 amino acids. The ends were cut back, 8 bases at V and 5 bases at J, with 18 bases in the middle. Germline CDR1 is GTSNPN and CDR2 is SVGIG (reference sequence). CDR3: CAGNLRTAYGYTF. The CDR3 nucleotides are TGTGCCGGAAATCTTCGGACAGCTTATGGCTACACCTTC.

CDR3 amino acids: CASSTSLGGNSPLHF. The CDR3, as DNA: TGTGCCAGCAGCACAAGTCTCGGCGGTAATTCACCCCTCCACTTT. The chain combines TRBV21-1 with TRBJ1-6. TRBV21-1 is a pseudogene. The CDR3 consists of 15 residues.

The genes are TRBV7-9 and TRBJ1-5; the D gene is possibly TRBD1 (5 bases). This CDR3 region has 16 residues. V shed 1 base and J shed 4 bases, with 14 bases lying between them. Germline V gene lookup returns CDR1 SEHNR and CDR2 FQNEAQ (reference sequence). CDR3 coding DNA: TGTGCCAGCAGCTTAGGAAGGGACGGGGGTAATCAGCCCCAGCATTTT. Its protein product is CASSLGRDGGNQPQHF.

J is TRBJ1-1 and V is TRBV30, with 7 bases fitting TRBD1. The V segment lost 3 bases and the J segment 3 bases; nucleotides outside the gene matches: 7. Germline lookup yields CDR1 GTSNPN and CDR2 SVGIG (reference sequence). The CDR3 is made up of 14 amino acids. This CDR3 reads CAWRAAGGYTEAFF. CDR3 DNA: TGTGCCTGGAGAGCGGCAGGGGGTTACACTGAAGCTTTCTTT.

The genes are TRBV30 and TRBJ2-5; a weak D match, TRBD2 (6 bases). Germline values: CDR1 GTSNPN, CDR2 SVGIG (reference sequence). Trimming stripped 8 bases from V and 1 base from J, with 17 bases between. The CDR3 contains 14 residues. CDR3 residues: CARAWAGSQETQYF. In DNA, the CDR3 is TGTGCCCGAGCGTGGGCGGGGAGCCAAGAGACCCAGTACTTC.